Below are 30 T cell receptor beta chains sequenced from a single sample in a study of vaccination and CD4 T cells after COVID-19. No antigen has been assigned to these receptors. Treatment reported: approximately 9-day PBMC culture with coronavirus spike peptide pools or control peptides (ViraFEST assay). These CD4+ T cells came from an unexposed donor, sampled before the COVID-19 pandemic (2011-2018). An Oncomine TCR Beta short-read assay was used to sequence the DNA from cultured CD4+ T cells. TCRdb re-derived calls from the PCR reads in MiXCR, one entry per CDR3 protein. The data contain 7,000 or so distinct CDR3 sequences, about 41% of them seen just once; the ten biggest clones take up about a third. The sequenced material came from CD4+ T cells from blood, cultured in vitro. These receptors were collected from a human donor in good health.

As regards this clonotype: One end of the junction varies from germline; a read error may be responsible. This rearrangement joins TRBV29-1 to TRBJ2-7; D call uncertain. The germline V gene has CDR1 SQVTM and CDR2 ANQGSEA. The CDR3 runs 11 residues. The CDR3 nucleotides are TGCAGCGTAGAAGACCCCCACGAGCAGTACTTC. The encoded protein is CSVEDPHEQYF.

This chain links TRBV11-2 with TRBJ2-6, with 12 nucleotides matching TRBD1. Germline values: CDR1 SGHAT, CDR2 FQNNGV. This CDR3 spans 18 amino acids. Unmatched junction bases numbered 6, after V lost 4 bases and J lost 2 bases. CDR3 in DNA: TGTGCCAGCAGCTCGTCCGGGACAGGGGGCGCTGGGGCCAACGTCCTGACTTTC. As protein: CASSSSGTGGAGANVLTF.

The chain joins TRBV2 to TRBJ1-1; no reliable D call. The germline V gene encodes CDR1 SNHLY and CDR2 FYNNEI. CDR3 length equals 13 residues. With 5 bases removed from V and 1 base from J, the gap between germline ends came to 8 bases. CDR3 DNA: TGTGCCAGCAGTCGCGGCCCGAACACTGAAGCTTTCTTT. Its translation: CASSRGPNTEAFF.

The chain links TRBV6-4 to TRBJ1-6, with unresolved D. With 6 bases removed from V and 7 bases from J, the gap between germline ends came to 10 bases. The CDR3 runs 13 residues. Germline CDR1 is MRHNA and CDR2 is SNTAGT. The CDR3 loop is CASSPTVNSPLHF. DNA of the CDR3: TGTGCCAGCAGCCCAACGGTAAATTCACCCCTCCACTTT.

This clonotype was recorded a few times. As DNA, the CDR3 is TGTGCCAGCATTCGGACAGGGGACTACACCTTC. Amino acid sequence: CASIRTGDYTF. This sequence joins TRBV2 and TRBJ1-2; 9 bases align to TRBD1. J was trimmed by 10 bases and V by 7 bases; bases with no gene match: 4. Germline loops: CDR1 SNHLY, CDR2 FYNNEI. This CDR3 spans 11 amino acids.

This clonotype was seen a few times. V usage is TRBV20-1 and J usage is TRBJ2-5; 11 bases agree with TRBD2. This CDR3 contains 17 residues. CDR1 DFQATT and CDR2 SNEGSKA come from the germline V gene (reference sequence). The J segment lost 5 bases and the V segment lost 3 bases, leaving 14 bases of the junction unmatched. The CDR3 reads CSASVPLAGGLGETQYF. CDR3 bases: TGCAGTGCTAGTGTCCCTCTAGCGGGAGGTTTAGGGGAGACCCAGTACTTC.

The V call is TRBV6-1, the J call TRBJ1-5; D gene ambiguous. The CDR3 spans 14 residues. Germline V CDR1 and CDR2: MNHNS, SASEGT. V was cut by 6 bases and J by 0 bases, with 9 bases left in between. The CDR3 nucleotides are TGTGCCAGCAGGGACGGTAATAGCAATCAGCCCCAGCATTTT. This sequence encodes CASRDGNSNQPQHF.

The gene calls are TRBV5-4 and TRBJ2-3; D possibly corresponds to TRBD1 (6 bases). The CDR3 has 18 residues. Trimming took 4 bases from V and 0 from J, leaving 21 bases between them. Germline V gene data show CDR1 as SGHNT and CDR2 as YYREEE (reference sequence). CDR3 residues: CASSDPRRGLYSTDTQYF. Here the CDR3 DNA reads TGTGCCAGCAGCGACCCCCGCAGGGGCTTATACAGCACAGATACGCAGTATTTT.

V usage is TRBV6-1 and J usage is TRBJ2-2; 9 bases map to TRBD1. The CDR3 spans 16 residues. V gave up 7 bases and J gave up 2 bases; unmatched junction bases: 8. Germline lookup yields CDR1 MNHNS and CDR2 SASEGT. This CDR3 is CASTSGQGSNTGELFF. CDR3 DNA: TGTGCCAGCACCTCAGGACAGGGGAGTAACACCGGGGAGCTGTTTTTT.

The chain recombines TRBV7-6 with TRBJ2-5, with 8 bases identical to TRBD1. The CDR3 has 15 residues. V gave up 5 bases and J gave up 4 bases; unmatched junction bases: 9. Germline values: CDR1 SGHVS, CDR2 FNYEAQ. The CDR3 loop reads CASSTTGQVAETQYF. The CDR3 nucleotides read TGTGCCAGCAGCACCACGGGACAGGTCGCAGAGACCCAGTACTTC.

The chain carries TRBV20-1 and TRBJ1-6; D unresolved. Trimming cost V 5 bases and J 6 bases, with 14 bases left between them. This CDR3 has 14 residues. Germline CDR1 is DFQATT and CDR2 is SNEGSKA (reference sequence). The CDR3 sequence is CSALGWEGNSPLHF. In DNA form, the CDR3 reads TGCAGTGCTCTCGGCTGGGAGGGTAATTCACCCCTCCACTTT.

The CDR3 DNA reads TGTGCCAGCAGTTTAGGCTGGGGCGAGGCCGGGGAGCTGTTTTTT. Its translation is CASSLGWGEAGELFF. The gene calls are TRBV28 and TRBJ2-2, with D perhaps matching TRBD1 (5 bases). Germline CDR1 reads MDHEN; CDR2 reads SYDVKM. V lost 2 bases and J 6 bases, leaving 13 bases between the germline ends. The CDR3 sequence is 15 residues long.

This clonotype was seen once. CDR3 region: CASSPGLRATGELFF. Written as DNA, the CDR3 is TGTGCCAGCAGTCCAGGACTCCGGGCCACCGGGGAGCTGTTTTTT. The V call is TRBV6-2 or TRBV6-3, the J call TRBJ2-2, with a weak D call TRBD2 (5 bases). Per germline, CDR1 MNHEY and CDR2 SVGEGT. The CDR3 has 15 residues. With 5 bases removed from V and 4 bases from J, the gap between germline ends came to 14 bases.

This clonotype was recorded a few times. The chain employs TRBV15 and TRBJ1-6, with 9 bases matching TRBD1. There are 16 residues in the CDR3. V shed 7 bases and J 9 bases; nucleotides not matched to a gene: 13. From germline, CDR1 is LNHNV and CDR2 YYDKDF (reference sequence). As DNA, the CDR3 is TGTGCCACCAAGTCACCGGGACAGGGCGGTAGTTCACCCCTCCACTTT. Translated, it gives CATKSPGQGGSSPLHF.

The rearrangement links TRBV6-1 to TRBJ2-5; D possibly corresponds to TRBD2 (6 bases). V gave up 3 bases and J gave up 5 bases, with 13 bases separating them. CDR1 and CDR2 from the germline V gene are MNHNS and SASEGT. The CDR3 covers 14 residues. CDR3 loop: CASSDTGEVETQYF. The CDR3, as DNA: TGTGCCAGCAGTGATACGGGAGAGGTGGAGACCCAGTACTTC.

This clonotype has just a few counts. The genes are TRBV20-1 and TRBJ1-5, with 10 bases lining up with TRBD1. This CDR3 spans 14 amino acids. The germline gives CDR1 DFQATT, CDR2 SNEGSKA (reference sequence). The junction had 5 bases not matched to a gene; V was cut back by 6 bases and J by 3 bases. CDR3 sequence: CSAEGQGYNQPQHF. CDR3 DNA: TGCAGTGCCGAGGGACAGGGGTACAATCAGCCCCAGCATTTT.

This chain joins TRBV5-1 and TRBJ2-1, with 12 bases fitting TRBD2. From germline, CDR1 is SGHRS and CDR2 YFSETQ. This CDR3 is 14 amino acids long. V trimming: 4 bases; J trimming: 9 bases; junction bases outside the gene matches: 5. CDR3 residues: CASSLAGGPGEQFF. DNA of the CDR3: TGCGCCAGCAGCCTAGCGGGGGGGCCGGGTGAGCAGTTCTTC.

The J gene is TRBJ2-7, the V gene TRBV5-1; D gene unclear. CDR3 length: 16 amino acids. CDR1 SGHRS and CDR2 YFSETQ come from the germline V gene. Trimming removed 0 bases from V and 7 bases from J, with 20 bases in between. CDR3 sequence: CASSLGSRANRFEQYF. In DNA form, the CDR3 reads TGCGCCAGCAGCTTGGGTTCACGGGCCAACCGATTTGAGCAGTACTTC.

The genes are TRBV7-9 and TRBJ2-5; tentatively, D is TRBD2 (6 bases). Germline values: CDR1 SEHNR, CDR2 FQNEAQ (reference sequence). V was trimmed by 3 bases and J by 1 base, leaving 9 bases between them. The CDR3 length is 14 residues. CDR3 in amino acids: CASSFAGGQETQYF. The CDR3 coding sequence is TGTGCCAGCAGCTTCGCCGGGGGCCAAGAGACCCAGTACTTC.

The CDR3 region is CASSTGLAGMYEQFF. The CDR3 nucleotides read TGTGCCAGCAGCACGGGACTAGCGGGGATGTATGAGCAGTTCTTC. This chain uses TRBV7-8 with TRBJ2-1; TRBD2 matches at 13 bases. Germline CDR1 SGHVS, CDR2 FQNEAQ. The CDR3 length is 15 residues. Trimming removed 5 bases from V and 8 bases from J; junction bases left unmatched: 6.

The chain recombines TRBV4-1 with TRBJ2-7; TRBD1 matches 9 bases. The trim removed 4 bases at V and 5 bases at J, leaving 12 bases unmatched. The CDR3 length is 16 residues. Germline V gives CDR1 MGHRA, CDR2 YSYEKL. The CDR3 protein is CASSRGGQGRTHEQYF. For the CDR3, the DNA is TGCGCCAGCAGCCGGGGCGGACAGGGGCGGACTCACGAGCAGTACTTC.

This chain connects TRBV9 to TRBJ1-6; possibly TRBD1 for D (6 bases). Germline V gives CDR1 SGDLS, CDR2 YYNGEE. The ends were cut back, 3 bases at V and 7 bases at J, with 17 bases in the middle. This CDR3 is built from 16 residues. CDR3 in DNA: TGTGCCAGCAGCGGGGGGGGCAGGGCTGAGAATTCACCCCTCCACTTT. This sequence encodes CASSGGGRAENSPLHF.

The V call is TRBV6-1, the J call TRBJ1-1; no clear D. The V gene lost 4 bases and the J gene lost 1 base, with 7 bases spanning the gap. Germline V CDR1 and CDR2: MNHNS, SASEGT. This CDR3 region has 13 residues. The CDR3 coding sequence is TGTGCCAGCAGTGGAGCAGGGAACACTGAAGCTTTCTTT. It encodes CASSGAGNTEAFF.

This chain uses TRBV20-1 with TRBJ1-5, with 11 bases fitting TRBD1. Germline V gives CDR1 DFQATT, CDR2 SNEGSKA (reference sequence). After removal of 5 bases from V and 6 bases from J, the junction contained 12 bases not matched to a gene. The CDR3 spans 16 residues. CDR3 nucleotide sequence: TGCAGTGCTCCGGACAGGGGGCGGGTTAATGGTCAGCCCCAGCATTTT. It specifies CSAPDRGRVNGQPQHF.

The V and J genes are TRBV7-9 and TRBJ1-5; D uncertain. Deletions cut 1 base from V and 3 bases from J, with 10 bases between. The CDR3 is 15 residues long. Looked up from germline, CDR1 is SEHNR and CDR2 is FQNEAQ (reference sequence). CDR3 protein: CASSLGSGVNQPQHF. DNA of the CDR3: TGTGCCAGCAGCTTAGGATCGGGTGTCAATCAGCCCCAGCATTTT.

J is TRBJ1-5 and V is TRBV11-2; D not certain. Germline-derived CDR1 and CDR2 are SGHAT and FQNNGV. The CDR3 totals 15 residues. Trimming left V 0 bases short and J 0 bases short, with 6 bases between. In DNA form, the CDR3 reads TGTGCCAGCAGCTTAGACGTTAATAGCAATCAGCCCCAGCATTTT. This sequence encodes CASSLDVNSNQPQHF.

The CDR3 loop is CSARGTADKMNTEAFF. DNA for the CDR3: TGCAGTGCTAGAGGGACAGCCGATAAGATGAACACTGAAGCTTTCTTT. V gene TRBV20-1 combines with J gene TRBJ1-1, with a weak D call TRBD1 (6 bases). Germline V lookup: CDR1 DFQATT, CDR2 SNEGSKA (reference sequence). CDR3 size: 16 residues. Trimming removed 1 base from V and 0 bases from J, with 15 bases in between.

The chain is built from TRBV19 and TRBJ2-5; 12 bases line up with TRBD2. CDR3 length: 14 residues. Looked up from germline, CDR1 is LNHDA and CDR2 is SQIVND (reference sequence). J was trimmed by 5 bases and V by 5 bases; bases with no gene match: 3. Here the CDR3 reads CASSPSGGAETQYF. CDR3 DNA sequence: TGTGCCAGTAGTCCTAGCGGGGGGGCGGAGACCCAGTACTTC.

This chain links TRBV6-1 with TRBJ1-2; 8 bases are shared with TRBD1. The CDR3 has 13 residues. Germline V gene lookup returns CDR1 MNHNS and CDR2 SASEGT. V was clipped by 5 bases and J by 7 bases; unmatched bases: 6. In DNA form, the CDR3 reads TGTGCCAGCAGTACCGGACAGGGCGGTGGCTACACCTTC. This encodes CASSTGQGGGYTF.

This clonotype was seen a few times. CDR3 sequence reads: CSAPPSMIAGAGQTQYF. In DNA, the CDR3 is TGCAGTGCGCCCCCCTCCATGATAGCGGGAGCTGGGCAGACCCAGTACTTC. This chain uses TRBV20-1 with TRBJ2-5; 9 bases line up with TRBD2. The CDR3 length is 17 residues. V shed 6 bases and J 6 bases; nucleotides not matched to a gene: 20. Looked up from germline, CDR1 is DFQATT and CDR2 is SNEGSKA (reference sequence).